This T cell receptor beta chain was documented in a study of siplizumab effects on memory and regulatory T cells. Study-level results: It was never confirmed that proliferating Tregs from siplizumab cultures were suppressive.

Worth noting for this clone: Its antigen remains unidentified.

In germline, CDR1 is MNHNS, CDR2 SASEGT. The CDR3 length is 13 residues. V lost 1 base and J 4 bases, leaving 8 bases between the germline ends. The protocol was immunoSEQ multiplex PCR, while the TCRdb copy is restricted to in-frame clones and leaves out a portion. The sample records under 8,500 clones, approximately 60% being singletons. This sequence originates from a human donor in good health. The sample taken for sequencing was effector memory CD8+ T cells sorted from blood. Subset in this sample: unstimulated CD8+ effector memory T cells. The genes are TRBV6-1 and TRBJ2-7; D remains unclear. CDR3 protein: CASSEDGVYEQYF. The CDR3 region has the DNA TGTGCCAGCAGTGAAGATGGTGTATACGAGCAGTACTTC.